The 24 T cell receptor beta chains below all came from one sample that was sequenced in a study of monozygotic twins with inflammatory bowel disease. TCRdb reprocessed the 5' RACE reads, with one entry per CDR3 protein and no DNA. This sample's table reports over 350,000 distinct CDR3 sequences. The sequenced sample consisted of blood. Source of these receptors: a human donor with ulcerative colitis or Crohn's disease, or a healthy co-twin of an affected twin (not recorded which).

The gene calls are TRBV7-9 and TRBJ1-6; as DNA is missing, the TRBD1 call by TCRdb cannot be tested. The CDR3 is made up of 15 amino acids. The germline gives CDR1 SEHNR, CDR2 FQNEAQ (reference sequence). CDR3 residues: CASSEFGTDNSPLHF. Complete variable domain (other parts from reference TRBV7-9 and TRBJ1-6): DTGVSQNPRHKITKRGQNVTFRCDPISEHNRLYWYRQTLGQGPEFLTYFQNEAQLEKSRLLSDRFSAERPKGSFSTLEIQRTEQGDSAMYLCASSEFGTDNSPLHFGNGTRLTVT.

The chain employs TRBV5-1 and TRBJ1-6; TCRdb's assignment of TRBD1 cannot be checked, as there is no DNA. The CDR3 loop spans 18 amino acids. Germline CDR1 is SGHRS and CDR2 is YFSETQ. The CDR3 protein is CAMKWGQKTASYNSPLHF.

The chain has TRBV7-3 and TRBJ1-1; TCRdb picks TRBD1, but there is no DNA to check that call. The CDR3 covers 14 residues. Germline V lookup: CDR1 SGHTA, CDR2 FQGTGA. The CDR3 spells CASSQTTGGGGAFF.

The rearrangement uses TRBV6-1 and TRBJ2-5; TCRdb outputs TRBD1, but without DNA this stays unchecked. Germline assignment: CDR1 MNHNS and CDR2 SASEGT. The CDR3 runs 14 residues. CDR3 sequence reads: CASRPLGGAETQYF.

CDR3 region: CASSYASSGNTIYF. This rearrangement joins TRBV6-5 to TRBJ1-3. Per the germline V gene, CDR1 is MNHEY and CDR2 is SVGAGI. The CDR3 extends over 14 amino acids.

The CDR3 region is CASSLGGGYNEQFF. This chain connects TRBV5-1 to TRBJ2-1; lacking DNA, the TRBD1 call made by TCRdb goes unchecked. The CDR3 is made up of 14 amino acids. CDR1 is SGHRS and CDR2 is YFSETQ in the germline V gene.

The chain has TRBV7-3 and TRBJ2-5; the TCRdb D gene call, TRBD2, has no DNA to confirm it. CDR1 and CDR2 (germline): SGHTA, FQGTGA. The CDR3 has 15 residues. CDR3 residues: CASSSGLARQETQYF.

This rearrangement joins TRBV12-3 or TRBV12-4 to TRBJ1-2. CDR3 length equals 15 residues. The CDR3 sequence: CASRNLSLGPYGYTF.

The chain carries TRBV7-8 and TRBJ1-2; TCRdb indicates TRBD1, and absent DNA this call remains unverified. The CDR3 consists of 14 residues. Looked up from germline, CDR1 is SGHVS and CDR2 is FQNEAQ. This CDR3 reads CASSPRDRGYGYTF.

The V call is TRBV27, the J call TRBJ1-4; the TCRdb D gene call, TRBD1, has no DNA to confirm it. This CDR3 has 13 residues. CDR1 MNHEY and CDR2 SMNVEV come from the germline V gene (reference sequence). CDR3 residues: CASSLLPGEKLFF.

The V call is TRBV4-3, the J call TRBJ2-1; with no DNA, the TCRdb D assignment of TRBD1 cannot be verified. This CDR3 is 16 amino acids long. Germline CDR1 reads LGHNA; CDR2 reads YSLEER. The CDR3 loop is CASSPPGRGRFSEQFF.

The chain links TRBV12-3 or TRBV12-4 to TRBJ2-3; TCRdb reports TRBD1, a call that lacks DNA to check it against. The CDR3 sequence is 15 residues long. The CDR3 loop reads CASSLGDSGLNTQYF.

V and J are TRBV12-3 or TRBV12-4 and TRBJ1-5; TCRdb's assignment of TRBD1 cannot be checked, as there is no DNA. The CDR3 covers 15 residues. The CDR3 protein is CASSSGQPSNQPQHF.

The chain joins TRBV5-5 to TRBJ1-6. This CDR3 is 15 amino acids long. CDR1 and CDR2 from the germline V gene are SGHKS and YYEKEE (reference sequence). The CDR3 sequence is CASSPGPPGNSPLHF.

The CDR3 reads CASSFRDRVSYEQYF. The genes are TRBV7-2 and TRBJ2-7; the TCRdb call, TRBD1, lacks DNA for checking. CDR3 size: 15 residues. Per germline, CDR1 SGHTA and CDR2 FQGNSA.

The chain joins TRBV6-2 or TRBV6-3 to TRBJ1-2; TCRdb's D call, TRBD1, is unchecked because there is no DNA. Germline CDR1 is MNHEY and CDR2 is SVGEGT. The CDR3 consists of 15 residues. The CDR3 spells CASSPRTGANYGYTF.

The rearrangement links TRBV20-1 to TRBJ2-3; TCRdb picks TRBD1, but there is no DNA to check that call. Germline V lookup: CDR1 DFQATT, CDR2 SNEGSKA (reference sequence). This CDR3 region has 19 residues. CDR3 sequence reads: CSARSSGGQWVSSTDTQYF.

This chain links TRBV12-3 or TRBV12-4 with TRBJ1-1; TCRdb's D call, TRBD1, is unchecked because there is no DNA. CDR3 length: 15 residues. CDR3 residues: CASSPGVARNTEAFF.

The chain has TRBV7-9 and TRBJ2-7; with no DNA, the TCRdb D assignment of TRBD1 cannot be verified. Germline assignment: CDR1 SEHNR and CDR2 FQNEAQ (reference sequence). The length of the CDR3 is 15 residues. This CDR3 is CASSPTWGGTYEQYF.

The chain couples TRBV2 to TRBJ1-2; TCRdb's D call, TRBD1, is unchecked because there is no DNA. The germline V gene has CDR1 SNHLY and CDR2 FYNNEI. This CDR3 comprises 13 residues. The chain's CDR3 is CASSDIGGNGYTF.

By frequency, this clonotype registers medium-sized. CDR3: CAVSGWGLARRTGELFF. V is TRBV6-5 and J is TRBJ2-2; TCRdb names TRBD2, which stays unverified in the absence of DNA. The CDR3 is 17 residues long. Germline-derived CDR1 and CDR2 are MNHEY and SVGAGI.

The chain carries TRBV5-8 and TRBJ1-1; the TCRdb call, TRBD1, lacks DNA for checking. Germline V gene lookup returns CDR1 SGHTS and CDR2 YDEGEE. This CDR3 is 16 amino acids long. The CDR3 loop reads CASSDGQGLRNTEAFF.

V and J are TRBV3-1 and TRBJ1-1. Per germline, CDR1 LGHDT and CDR2 YNNKEL (reference sequence). This CDR3 has 14 residues. CDR3 protein: CASSQDERNTEAFF.

The J gene is TRBJ2-7, the V gene TRBV5-5; lacking DNA, the TRBD1 call made by TCRdb goes unchecked. The CDR3 has 15 residues. CDR1 is SGHKS, CDR2 YYEKEE, per germline (reference sequence). CDR3 in amino acids: CASSLGGRSSYEQYF.